This T cell receptor (beta chain) came from a study of response to subunit inactivated influenza vaccine. This clonotype was counted between two and nine times. No antigen is known for it. TCRdb recomputed calls from the RT-PCR reads with MiXCR, one row per CDR3 protein. The sample contains about 520,000 distinct CDR3 sequences, approximately 9.9% of which appear only once. Study-level findings and limits: Each seasonal influenza vaccination, the authors suggested, recruits few new T cells.

The germline V gene has CDR1 MNHNS and CDR2 SASEGT. The CDR3 has 15 residues. With 8 bases clipped from V and 4 bases from J, the junction kept 7 bases outside the gene matches. The sample in question was PBMCs from blood, obtained about 40 days after vaccination. The chain couples TRBV6-1 to TRBJ2-3, with TRBD1 matching over 12 bases. The receptor comes from a man aged 45-65 years who received an inactivated influenza vaccine. In nucleotides, the CDR3 is TGTGCCAGCTACCACCGGGACAGGGGGCCAGATACGCAGTATTTT. Translated: CASYHRDRGPDTQYF.